This TCR beta chain was recovered during a study of cytomegalovirus exposure and HLA in healthy donors. Findings and caveats of the study: Specificity of a few CMV-associated chains for CMV antigens was verified in vitro. Cytomegalovirus-associated status was assigned to about 170 TCR beta chains.

Remarks on this clone: Its antigen is undetermined.

The CDR3 totals 16 residues. Trimming cost V 0 bases and J 1 base, with 13 bases left between them. Germline V CDR1 and CDR2: LGHNA, YNFKEQ. Clones were sequenced by immunoSEQ multiplex PCR, and TCRdb holds only the in-frame ones, with some missing. The data hold about 110,000 clones, with around 85% observed a single time. Sequenced input: PBMCs. The TCR was taken from a woman aged 18-29 years in good health and CMV-seronegative. The chain recombines TRBV4-2 with TRBJ2-7, with a weak D call TRBD2 (6 bases). The CDR3 DNA reads as TGTGCCAGCAGCCAAGATGTAGGCCTAGCGTCCTACGAGCAGTACTTC. It encodes CASSQDVGLASYEQYF.